This TCR beta chain came from a study of Graves' ophthalmopathy and Graves' hyperthyroidism. A note on this clonotype: Antigen specificity is unknown.

Whole-study findings and limits: Ophthalmopathy progression predictions by the model showed 72.22% specificity and about 70% sensitivity. A roughly 83% specificity and just under 90% sensitivity were achieved by a 13-signature model that separated ophthalmopathy from stable hyperthyroidism.

TCR beta CDR3 amplification used RNA transcripts. A first-round RT-PCR used HTBI primers, followed by a second-round multiplex PCR. TCRdb used MiXCR to reprocess the multiplex PCR reads, holding one entry per CDR3 protein. The table shows about 590,000 distinct CDR3 sequences, with about 35% occurring only once. The CDR3 totals 15 residues. V lost 3 bases and J lost 0, with 11 bases in between. The V gene's germline CDR1 is LNHDA and CDR2 SQIVND (reference sequence). Exclusion applied to patients with other autoimmune diseases, uncontrolled infections, pregnancy or lactation. The chain couples TRBV19 to TRBJ1-1, with a tentative D call TRBD1 (5 bases). The clonotype originates from an adult man with Graves' hyperthyroidism. Sequences were obtained from peripheral blood or thyroid tissue (not recorded which). The CDR3 loop is CASSIDSGMNTEAFF. In nucleotides, the CDR3 is TGTGCCAGTAGTATCGACAGTGGAATGAACACTGAAGCTTTCTTT.